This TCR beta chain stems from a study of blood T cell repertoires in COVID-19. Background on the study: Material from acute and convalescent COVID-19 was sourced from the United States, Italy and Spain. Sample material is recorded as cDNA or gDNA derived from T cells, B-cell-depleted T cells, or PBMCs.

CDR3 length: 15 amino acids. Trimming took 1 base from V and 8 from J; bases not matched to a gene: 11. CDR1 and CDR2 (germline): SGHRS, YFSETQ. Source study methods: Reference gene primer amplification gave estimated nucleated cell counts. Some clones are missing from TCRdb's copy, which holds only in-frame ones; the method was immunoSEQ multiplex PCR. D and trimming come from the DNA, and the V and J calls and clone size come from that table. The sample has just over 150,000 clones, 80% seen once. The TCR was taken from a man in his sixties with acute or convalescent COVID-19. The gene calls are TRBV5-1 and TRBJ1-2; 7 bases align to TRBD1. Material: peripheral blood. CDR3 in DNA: TGCGCCAGCAGCTTGAATTTACAGGGGCGAGAGGGCTACACCTTC. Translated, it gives CASSLNLQGREGYTF.